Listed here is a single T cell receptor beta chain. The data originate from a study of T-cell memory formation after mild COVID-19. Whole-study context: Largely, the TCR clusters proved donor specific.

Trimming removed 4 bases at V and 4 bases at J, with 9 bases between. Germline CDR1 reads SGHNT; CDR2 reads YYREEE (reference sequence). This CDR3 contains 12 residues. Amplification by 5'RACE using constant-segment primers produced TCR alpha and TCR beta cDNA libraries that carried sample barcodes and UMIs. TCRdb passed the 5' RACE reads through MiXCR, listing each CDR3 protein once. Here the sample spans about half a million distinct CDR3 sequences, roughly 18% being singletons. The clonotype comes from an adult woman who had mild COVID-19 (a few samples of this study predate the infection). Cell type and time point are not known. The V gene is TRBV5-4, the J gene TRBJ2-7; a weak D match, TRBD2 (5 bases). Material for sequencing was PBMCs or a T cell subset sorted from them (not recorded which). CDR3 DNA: TGTGCCAGCAGCCGGGAAGAGTACGAGCAGTACTTC. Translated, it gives CASSREEYEQYF.